This TCR beta chain was obtained from a study of cytomegalovirus exposure and HLA in healthy donors. The PCR made use of 60 Vbeta and 13 Jbeta primers. Repertoires were generated with immunoSEQ multiplex PCR, while TCRdb's copy carries only in-frame clones and drops some. Counted here are fewer than 45,000 clones, over 90% occurring once; the ten biggest clones make up 2% to 3%. V gave up 5 bases and J gave up 2 bases; unmatched junction bases: 9. This CDR3 has 18 residues. Germline loops: CDR1 MNHEY, CDR2 SMNVEV (reference sequence). The V and J genes are TRBV27 and TRBJ2-6; the match to TRBD1 covers 10 bases. The clonotype was recovered from a woman aged 18-29 years in good health and CMV-seronegative. The source material was PBMCs. This chain's CDR3 is CASSPETGGVAGANVLTF. DNA for the CDR3: TGTGCCAGCAGTCCAGAGACAGGGGGCGTAGCTGGGGCCAACGTCCTGACTTTC. The full variable domain, rest sourced from reference TRBV27 and TRBJ2-6, is EAQVTQNPRYLITVTGKKLTVTCSQNMNHEYMSWYRQDPGLGLRQIYYSMNVEVTDKGDVPEGYKVSRKEKRNFPLILESPSPNQTSLYFCASSPETGGVAGANVLTFGAGSRLTVL.